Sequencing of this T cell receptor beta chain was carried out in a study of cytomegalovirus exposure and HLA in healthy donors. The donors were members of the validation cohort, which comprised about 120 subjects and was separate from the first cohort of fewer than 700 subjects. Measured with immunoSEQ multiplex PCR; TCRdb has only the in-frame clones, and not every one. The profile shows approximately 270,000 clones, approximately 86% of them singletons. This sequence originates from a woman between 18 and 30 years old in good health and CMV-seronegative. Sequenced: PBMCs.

The CDR3 spells CASSQDLSGSWFF. In nucleotides, the CDR3 is TGCGCCAGCAGCCAAGATTTAAGCGGGTCCTGGTTCTTC. V gene TRBV4-1 combines with J gene TRBJ2-1, with D possibly being TRBD2 (6 bases). The CDR3 extends over 13 amino acids. Germline assignment: CDR1 MGHRA and CDR2 YSYEKL. The V gene lost 0 bases and the J gene lost 15 bases, with 15 bases spanning the gap.